This T cell receptor (beta chain) was sequenced for a study of T cell repertoires in cytomegalovirus infection. Study overall: Epitope selection comprised recently identified HLA-C-restricted CMV epitopes and well-studied HLA-B-restricted CMV epitopes.

One entry per CDR3 protein, called by TCRdb with MiXCR from the reads. The sample lists roughly 860,000 distinct CDR3 sequences, roughly 33% occurring once. General observations from the study: Dominant in the ex vivo response were TCR beta clonotypes restricted by HLA-C and specific for CMV. Identification of carriers of CMV plus the relevant HLA was achieved through cumulative public TCR beta family frequency.

This clonotype has only a few counts. Antigen unknown. CDR3 size: 16 residues. V was clipped by 5 bases and J by 2 bases, with 19 bases between them. CDR1 MRHNA and CDR2 SNTAGT come from the germline V gene. The TCR was taken from a human donor in good health (CMV status not recorded). Some clones in this sample may be carry-over from other donors' samples. Source: cultured CD8+ T cells from PBMCs, taken from culture after CMV antigen stimulation. The chain recombines TRBV6-4 with TRBJ2-7; a weak D match, TRBD2 (5 bases). CDR3 sequence (DNA): TGTGCCAGCAGTCATCCGGGCGGGCAGAAGGCCTACGAGCAGTACTTC. Amino acids: CASSHPGGQKAYEQYF.